This T cell receptor (beta chain) derives from a study of blood T cell repertoires in COVID-19. This CDR3 region has 16 residues. Trimming left V 0 bases short and J 3 bases short, with 12 bases between. Germline V CDR1 and CDR2: MGHRA, YSYEKL. The table came from immunoSEQ multiplex PCR; TCRdb's copy has only in-frame clones and leaves some out. The data show 200,000 to 250,000 clones, roughly 90% seen once. The chain has TRBV4-1 and TRBJ1-5, with D unclear. The TCR originated in a man aged 55-75 years with COVID-19, enrolled during active disease. The specimen was peripheral blood. CDR3 nucleotides: TGCGCCAGCAGCCAAGATTGGGGAGGTATCAATCAGCCCCAGCATTTT. It yields the protein CASSQDWGGINQPQHF.